This T cell receptor (beta chain) stems from a study of blood T cell repertoires in COVID-19. Trimming stripped 2 bases from V and 8 bases from J, with 13 bases between. The CDR3 is 13 residues long. Germline loops: CDR1 MGHRA, CDR2 YSYEKL. Sequencing used immunoSEQ multiplex PCR; TCRdb keeps in-frame clones, though not all of them. The sample records about 180,000 clones, around 85% being singletons. V gene TRBV4-1 combines with J gene TRBJ2-7; D uncertain. The sequenced sample consisted of peripheral blood. This clonotype was obtained from a person between 65 and 80 years old with COVID-19, enrolled during active disease. The CDR3 DNA reads TGCGCCAGCAGCCAACGAGATACAGTAAAGCAGTACTTC. Translated: CASSQRDTVKQYF.